These 32 T cell receptor beta chains were sequenced from one sample in a study of radiotherapy plus CTLA-4 blockade in lung cancer. Repertoires were generated with immunoSEQ multiplex PCR, while TCRdb's copy carries only in-frame clones and drops some. The table shows 110,000 or so clones, with more than 65% occurring only once. Here the sequenced sample was peripheral blood, taken from a patient treated with radiotherapy plus ipilimumab. These receptors came from a human donor with non-small cell lung cancer who had a partial response to radiotherapy plus ipilimumab.

This clone has a handful of counts. The J gene is TRBJ1-4, the V gene TRBV14; 9 bases match TRBD1. The V gene's germline CDR1 is SGHDN and CDR2 FVKESK. The V and J ends lost 0 bases and 10 bases, in that order; junction bases with no gene match: 12. The CDR3 totals 17 residues. CDR3 sequence (DNA): TGTGCCAGCAGCCAAGAGTTGTTGGGACAGGGTTCGGGAAAACTGTTTTTT. It is translated as CASSQELLGQGSGKLFF.

The rearrangement uses TRBV30 and TRBJ1-2, with 12 bases that match TRBD1. From germline, CDR1 is GTSNPN and CDR2 SVGIG (reference sequence). Unmatched junction bases numbered 18, after V lost 5 bases and J lost 2 bases. The CDR3 totals 19 residues. The CDR3 region is CAWESTLPGQGARNYGYTF. The CDR3 nucleotides read TGTGCCTGGGAGAGCACCTTACCGGGACAGGGGGCGCGGAACTATGGCTACACCTTC.

The chain has TRBV27 and TRBJ1-1; 7 bases align to TRBD1. With V trimmed by 5 bases and J by 2 bases, 5 bases remained unmatched. The CDR3 totals 14 residues. Germline V gives CDR1 MNHEY, CDR2 SMNVEV (reference sequence). The CDR3 nucleotides are TGTGCCAGCAGTCCTTACAGGGGAAACACTGAAGCTTTCTTT. Encoded protein: CASSPYRGNTEAFF.

The chain carries TRBV6-1 and TRBJ1-5; D is ambiguous. CDR1 and CDR2 (germline): MNHNS, SASEGT. V gave up 4 bases and J gave up 8 bases, with 9 bases separating them. This CDR3 is built from 12 residues. The CDR3 loop is CASSGHREPQHF. The CDR3 bases are TGTGCCAGCAGTGGCCATCGGGAGCCCCAGCATTTT.

The V call is TRBV18, the J call TRBJ2-3, with TRBD2 matching over 7 bases. V shed 6 bases, J shed 4 bases, and the junction held 7 bases outside the gene matches. CDR3 size: 14 residues. Looked up from germline, CDR1 is KGHSH and CDR2 is LQKENI. The CDR3 is CASSGAGVPDTQYF. For the CDR3, the DNA is TGTGCCAGCTCCGGGGCGGGAGTTCCAGATACGCAGTATTTT. Variable domain in full (rest from reference TRBV18 and TRBJ2-3): NAGVMQNPRHLVRRRGQEARLRCSPMKGHSHVYWYRQLPEEGLKFMVYLQKENIIDESGMPKERFSAEFPKEGPSILRIQQVVRGDSAAYFCASSGAGVPDTQYFGPGTRLTVL.

This chain links TRBV20-1 with TRBJ2-2; D gene unclear. Germline assignment: CDR1 DFQATT and CDR2 SNEGSKA (reference sequence). CDR3 length: 11 amino acids. With 3 bases removed from V and 5 bases from J, the gap between germline ends came to 4 bases. The CDR3 protein is CSASATGELFF. The CDR3 region has the DNA TGCAGTGCTAGCGCGACCGGGGAGCTGTTTTTT.

The chain joins TRBV7-6 to TRBJ1-1; unclear D gene. This CDR3 is 13 amino acids long. CDR1 and CDR2 (germline): SGHVS, FNYEAQ. V lost 5 bases, J lost 4 bases, and 11 bases lay in between. The CDR3 nucleotides are TGTGCCAGCAGCCTAGAAAGGAGCACTGAAGCTTTCTTT. It translates to CASSLERSTEAFF.

There are a few counts of this clone. The V and J genes are TRBV4-1 and TRBJ2-3; 9 bases map to TRBD2. The ends lost 4 bases at V and 2 bases at J; junction bases unmatched: 10. The CDR3 extends over 17 amino acids. CDR1 is MGHRA, CDR2 YSYEKL, per germline. The CDR3 is CASSPRGSGRTTDTQYF. The DNA for the CDR3 is TGCGCCAGCAGCCCCCGGGGTAGCGGGAGAACCACAGATACGCAGTATTTT.

V is TRBV7-9 and J is TRBJ1-2; no reliable D call. The germline gives CDR1 SEHNR, CDR2 FQNEAQ (reference sequence). This CDR3 region has 15 residues. V was trimmed by 0 bases and J by 6 bases, leaving 14 bases between them. DNA of the CDR3: TGTGCCAGCAGCTTAGCGACCGCGAACAGACATGGCTACACCTTC. Residues: CASSLATANRHGYTF.

The gene calls are TRBV19 and TRBJ2-3; 13 nucleotides align to TRBD2. Germline assignment: CDR1 LNHDA and CDR2 SQIVND (reference sequence). The CDR3 spans 16 residues. Unmatched junction bases numbered 3, after V lost 5 bases and J lost 1 base. The CDR3 bases are TGTGCCAGTAGTCCAGGGACTAGCGGGGGCACAGATACGCAGTATTTT. Its translation is CASSPGTSGGTDTQYF.

A few counts support this clone. The J gene is TRBJ2-1, the V gene TRBV27, with D possibly TRBD2 on 6 matching bases. The CDR3 is 14 amino acids. The germline V and J ends were trimmed by 4 bases and 10 bases, with 17 bases remaining between them. Germline CDR1 MNHEY, CDR2 SMNVEV (reference sequence). The CDR3 loop is CASSYRAGSYEQFF. In DNA, the CDR3 is TGTGCCAGCAGTTATCGAGCGGGTTCCTACGAGCAGTTCTTC.

The genes are TRBV5-1 and TRBJ2-4; TRBD1 aligns across 8 bases. CDR1 and CDR2 (germline): SGHRS, YFSETQ. Trimming at V came to 4 bases and at J to 5 bases, leaving 2 bases not matched to a gene. The CDR3 loop spans 13 amino acids. CDR3 nucleotide sequence: TGCGCCAGCAGCAAGGGACAGGAAAACATTCAGTACTTC. It translates to CASSKGQENIQYF.

J is TRBJ2-3 and V is TRBV7-6, with 9 bases lining up with TRBD2. The CDR3 covers 15 residues. V shed 3 bases and J 2 bases; nucleotides not matched to a gene: 3. CDR1 is SGHVS, CDR2 FNYEAQ, per germline. This CDR3 reads CASSFTSGFTDTQYF. CDR3 sequence (DNA): TGTGCCAGCAGCTTTACTAGCGGGTTCACAGATACGCAGTATTTT.

This sequence joins TRBV7-9 and TRBJ1-1; 9 positions match TRBD1. Per germline, CDR1 SEHNR and CDR2 FQNEAQ (reference sequence). J lost 5 bases, V lost 5 bases, and 6 bases had no gene match. The CDR3 runs 14 residues. The CDR3 spells CASSPRQGDTEAFF. The CDR3 nucleotides are TGTGCCAGCAGCCCTCGACAGGGGGATACTGAAGCTTTCTTT.

V is TRBV5-1 and J is TRBJ1-1, with D perhaps TRBD1 (5 bases). Looked up from germline, CDR1 is SGHRS and CDR2 is YFSETQ. V lost 4 bases and J 11 bases, leaving 15 bases between the germline ends. The CDR3 has 12 residues. The CDR3 loop reads CASSRDLREAFF. CDR3 nucleotides: TGCGCCAGCAGCCGGGACCTCCGGGAGGCTTTCTTT.

The chain joins TRBV28 to TRBJ1-3, with 10 bases lining up with TRBD1. CDR3 size: 14 residues. The J segment lost 2 bases and the V segment lost 8 bases, leaving 3 bases of the junction unmatched. In germline, CDR1 is MDHEN, CDR2 SYDVKM. This CDR3 reads CASFDRGPGNTIYF. The CDR3 nucleotides are TGTGCCAGCTTCGACAGGGGGCCTGGAAACACCATATATTTT.

CDR3 residues: CAISEGTGDRGYTF. The CDR3 region has the DNA TGTGCCATCAGTGAAGGGACAGGGGATCGCGGCTACACCTTC. The chain uses TRBV10-3 and TRBJ1-2; 10 bases map to TRBD1. The CDR3 is made up of 14 amino acids. V lost 3 bases to trimming and J lost 8 bases; unmatched junction nucleotides: 6. The germline CDR1 and CDR2 sequences are ENHRY and SYGVKD.

This clone turned up a few times. This rearrangement joins TRBV1 to TRBJ2-1; the D call TRBD1 from the table was never checked on the DNA. TRBV1 is marked as a pseudogene. This CDR3 spans 14 amino acids. CDR3 DNA: TGCACCAGCAGCCGGGACAGGGGTGTGCATGAGCAGTTCTTC. This codes for CTSSRDRGVHEQFF.

V is TRBV4-2 and J is TRBJ2-1, with D unresolved. The germline V and J ends were trimmed by 0 bases and 0 bases, with 15 bases remaining between them. This CDR3 is 18 amino acids long. The germline CDR1 and CDR2 sequences are LGHNA and YNFKEQ. CDR3 nucleotide sequence: TGTGCCAGCAGCCAAGATTTCTTTGTTTCGGGCTCCTACAATGAGCAGTTCTTC. Translation gives CASSQDFFVSGSYNEQFF.

This chain joins TRBV19 and TRBJ2-1; 8 bases agree with TRBD2. CDR3 size: 14 residues. Germline trimming cut 6 bases from V and 5 bases from J; bases unmatched to any gene: 6. Germline V gene lookup returns CDR1 LNHDA and CDR2 SQIVND (reference sequence). In nucleotides, the CDR3 is TGTGCCAGTAGACTAGCGGCCAAAAACAATGAGCAGTTCTTC. This translates into CASRLAAKNNEQFF.

There are a few counts of this clone. This chain connects TRBV5-4 to TRBJ1-4; D not certain. This CDR3 is built from 12 residues. Trimming left V 4 bases short and J 8 bases short, with 9 bases between. The germline gives CDR1 SGHNT, CDR2 YYREEE (reference sequence). The CDR3 here is CASSRLGEKLFF. CDR3 nucleotides: TGTGCCAGCAGCCGACTCGGAGAAAAACTGTTTTTT.

This clone has a handful of counts. This sequence joins TRBV7-9 and TRBJ1-3; 10 bases line up with TRBD1. Germline-derived CDR1 and CDR2 are SEHNR and FQNEAQ (reference sequence). The CDR3 is 13 amino acids. With V trimmed by 8 bases and J by 6 bases, 4 bases remained unmatched. This CDR3 reads CASGDRGLNTIYF. The CDR3 DNA follows: TGTGCCAGCGGGGACAGGGGATTAAACACCATATATTTT.

This chain links TRBV4-3 with TRBJ2-2, with a tentative D call TRBD2 (6 bases). Looked up from germline, CDR1 is LGHNA and CDR2 is YSLEER. Trimming took 4 bases from V and 3 from J, leaving 12 bases between them. The CDR3 runs 15 residues. Here the CDR3 reads CASSLDRRDTGELFF. The CDR3 coding sequence is TGCGCCAGCAGCCTAGATCGGAGGGACACCGGGGAGCTGTTTTTT.

This clone was found once. The V call is TRBV15, the J call TRBJ2-1; D is possibly TRBD2 (5 bases). The CDR3 has 15 amino acids. Germline V gene lookup returns CDR1 LNHNV and CDR2 YYDKDF (reference sequence). Trimming pared 1 base from V and 0 bases from J, leaving 7 bases between. CDR3 sequence: CATSRGESSYNEQFF. DNA of the CDR3: TGTGCCACCAGCAGAGGGGAGAGCTCCTACAATGAGCAGTTCTTC. Based on the CDR3 plus reference TRBV15 and TRBJ2-1, the full variable domain is DAMVIQNPRYQVTQFGKPVTLSCSQTLNHNVMYWYQQKSSQAPKLLFHYYDKDFNNEADTPDNFQSRRPNTSFCFLDIRSPGLGDTAMYLCATSRGESSYNEQFFGPGTRLTVL.

CDR3 sequence: CASSLGTGWQETQYF. The CDR3 DNA sequence: TGTGCCAGCAGCTTAGGGACAGGGTGGCAAGAGACCCAGTACTTC. The chain recombines TRBV7-8 with TRBJ2-5, with TRBD1 matching over 8 bases. The CDR3 runs to 15 residues. CDR1 is SGHVS, CDR2 FQNEAQ, per germline. After removal of 1 base from V and 2 bases from J, the junction contained 3 bases not matched to a gene. The entire variable domain, with the rest obtained from reference TRBV7-8 and TRBJ2-5, is as follows: GAGVSQSPRYKVAKRGQDVALRCDPISGHVSLFWYQQALGQGPEFLTYFQNEAQLDKSGLPSDRFFAERPEGSVSTLKIQRTQQEDSAVYLCASSLGTGWQETQYFGPGTRLLVL.

The V and J genes are TRBV18 and TRBJ2-7; possibly TRBD2 for D (6 bases). This CDR3 has 14 amino acids. Germline V gene sequence: CDR1 KGHSH, CDR2 LQKENI. V dropped 4 bases and J dropped 3 bases, with 13 bases sitting between them. CDR3 in DNA: TGTGCCAGCTCACTTTTGATGGACTACTACGAGCAGTACTTC. Residues: CASSLLMDYYEQYF.

The V gene is TRBV7-9, the J gene TRBJ1-1, with 10 bases aligning to TRBD1. Germline V gene lookup returns CDR1 SEHNR and CDR2 FQNEAQ (reference sequence). The V and J ends lost 5 bases and 7 bases, in that order; junction bases with no gene match: 10. The CDR3 loop spans 15 amino acids. The DNA of the CDR3 is TGTGCCAGCAGCGATCGACAGGGGGCGCAAATTGAAGCTTTCTTT. Translated: CASSDRQGAQIEAFF.

The V gene is TRBV27, the J gene TRBJ2-5, with 7 bases aligning to TRBD1. The J call may not be correct, given that the DNA end is closer to TRBJ2-7. The CDR3 covers 16 residues. Germline CDR1 reads MNHEY; CDR2 reads SMNVEV (reference sequence). CDR3: CASRIGGGPIPYEQYF. CDR3 sequence (DNA): TGTGCCAGCAGGATAGGGGGCGGACCCATCCCCTACGAGCAGTACTTC.

The chain has TRBV28 and TRBJ2-7; 10 nucleotides align to TRBD1. Trimming cost V 4 bases and J 1 base; bases outside gene matches: 4. Germline lookup yields CDR1 MDHEN and CDR2 SYDVKM. This CDR3 is 15 amino acids long. In DNA form, the CDR3 reads TGTGCCAGCAGTTCACCGGGACAGGGGTCCTACGAGCAGTACTTC. It specifies CASSSPGQGSYEQYF.

The J gene is TRBJ1-4, the V gene TRBV6-5; 7 bases map to TRBD1. V shed 2 bases, J shed 4 bases, and the junction held 7 bases outside the gene matches. Per the germline V gene, CDR1 is MNHEY and CDR2 is SVGAGI. The CDR3 extends over 16 amino acids. CDR3 residues: CASSYLPGQSNEKLFF. In nucleotides, the CDR3 is TGTGCCAGCAGTTACCTTCCGGGACAGAGTAATGAAAAACTGTTTTTT.

The J gene is TRBJ1-1, the V gene TRBV7-8; D not certain. Germline V gene sequence: CDR1 SGHVS, CDR2 FQNEAQ. Trimming took off 4 bases at V and 5 bases at J, with 14 bases between the two ends. This CDR3 is built from 14 residues. The CDR3 is CASSSYNLDTEAFF. CDR3 DNA: TGTGCCAGCAGCTCCTATAACCTTGATACTGAAGCTTTCTTT.

This chain connects TRBV7-2 to TRBJ2-5, with TRBD2 matching 14 bases. The CDR3 loop spans 16 amino acids. CDR1 SGHTA and CDR2 FQGNSA come from the germline V gene. V lost 5 bases and J lost 4; bases outside the gene matches: 6. The DNA for the CDR3 is TGTGCCAGCAGCGCCGGACTAGCGGGAGGAGGAGAGACCCAGTACTTC. Amino acid sequence: CASSAGLAGGGETQYF.